Listed below are T cell receptor beta chains from one sample, sequenced in a study of CD8+ T cells in alopecia areata. Here immunoSEQ multiplex PCR was the method, and the copy in TCRdb shows in-frame clones only, minus some. The table shows 130,000 to 150,000 clones, with roughly 50% occurring only once. The specimen was CD4+ T cells sorted from blood. The receptors were gathered from a human donor with alopecia areata. Both conserved end residues are part of each CDR3. The D gene is left open where the match is weak. Size values are once, few and many counts, or a class for expanded clones, and some rows have none.

NA	TRBV5-1	few	CASSGLAGYNEQFF
NA	TRBV28	few	CASSLSEKLFF
NA	TRBV5-1	NA	CASSHENPGLPYTDTQYF
TRBD1	TRBV6-5	few	CASRRTGEGYTF
NA	TRBV5-1	few	CASSLDQPQQFF
NA	TRBV18	NA	CASSPYLGDEQFF
NA	TRBV2	NA	CASSEALPAGAGGYTF
NA	TRBV27	NA	CASSGGHLGIDEQYF
NA	TRBV4-1	NA	CASSQDLGLDYGYTF
NA	TRBV4-1	NA	CASSQPPWGRVGAFF
TRBD1	TRBV11-2	NA	CASSTRTGSYEQYF
NA	TRBV15	NA	CATSRDGRGQQFF
TRBD2	TRBV7-3	once	CASSLGLAGGEQYF
TRBD2	TRBV30	NA	CAWSGSSGRAGNEQFF
NA	TRBV28	once	CASKYGLQPQHF
NA	TRBV4-1	NA	CASSQAQGISTDTQYF
NA	TRBV5-1	NA	CASMRGLEQYF
NA	TRBV7-2	NA	CASKLSSTDTQYF
TRBD2	TRBV18	few	CASSQTYGGDGETQYF
TRBD2	TRBV28	NA	CASSPGGGPNNEQFF
NA	TRBV5-1	once	CASSPSRGATLSGANVLTF
NA	TRBV9	NA	CASSVIRADTQYF
NA	TRBV29-1	few	CSVVGANTEAFF
NA	TRBV28	NA	CASSLADRNTEAFF
NA	TRBV5-1	NA	CASSLDRNSYNEQFF
TRBD2	TRBV30	few	CAGTRDYGTDTQYF
NA	TRBV4-1	once	CASSQVNMVSYNEQFF
TRBD2	TRBV18	few	CASSPPRAGVTDTQYF
TRBD2	TRBV4-1	few	CASSQVDMGLAVGNEQFF
TRBD2	TRBV29-1	few	CSVERIAGNTDTQYF
NA	TRBV7-8	NA	CASSLVRSYEQYF
NA	TRBV7-8	NA	CASSLLSSAGTQYF
NA	TRBV4-1	NA	CASSQDTASGANVLTF
NA	TRBV28	few	CASRGTRGSSQYF
TRBD1	TRBV10-3	few	CATETGGLDTQYF
NA	TRBV27	NA	CASSMGGGTNYGYTF
NA	TRBV11-3	few	CASSPTTSRPETQYF
NA	TRBV5-1	NA	CASSLDPASYEQYF
NA	TRBV7-9	few	CASSLGRNTQYF
NA	TRBV30	once	CAWSAAVRGSGYTF
NA	TRBV29-1	NA	CSVEDRGLTYEQYF
NA	TRBV7-9	NA	CASSLPGRPDTQYF
NA	TRBV2	NA	CASSEERLKGETQYF
TRBD2	TRBV5-1	NA	CASKGLAANTGELFF
TRBD1	TRBV28	NA	CASRSTGGTEAFF
NA	TRBV15	NA	CATSRVQSQETQYF
NA	TRBV7-3	few	CASSFEGAPNEQFF
NA	TRBV15	once	CATSRDGLVGRDPEAFF
TRBD2	TRBV29-1	few	CSVGAVVAGAGNEQFF
NA	TRBV7-9	NA	CASSLVEKRYGYTF
NA	TRBV28	few	CASGGETQYF
NA	TRBV5-1	few	CASSFDRNQPQHF